This passage covers 5 T cell receptor beta chains from one sample sequenced in a study of beta chain features in type 1 diabetes. As every portion of the isolated RNA was reverse transcribed, the sequencing read expressed TCRB transcripts. Clones were sequenced by immunoSEQ multiplex PCR, and TCRdb holds only the in-frame ones, with some missing. Seen here are 400,000 to 450,000 clones, approximately 13% observed once, and the top ten hold 0.035% to 0.045%. The material sequenced was naive CD4+ T cells from blood. All receptors derive from a man under 40 in good health.

The chain links TRBV30 to TRBJ1-4; D is uncertain. The CDR3 consists of 14 residues. Trimming left V 0 bases short and J 4 bases short, with 9 bases between. The germline V gene encodes CDR1 GTSNPN and CDR2 SVGIG (reference sequence). In DNA, the CDR3 is TGTGCCTGGAGTGTAGGGTTTGGTAATGAAAAACTGTTTTTT. It encodes CAWSVGFGNEKLFF. The full variable domain, rest sourced from reference TRBV30 and TRBJ1-4, is SQTIHQWPATLVQPVGSPLSLECTVEGTSNPNLYWYRQAAGRGLQLLFYSVGIGQISSEVPQNLSASRPQDRQFILSSKKLLLSDSGFYLCAWSVGFGNEKLFFGSGTQLSVL.

The chain is built from TRBV7-2 and TRBJ2-1; tentatively, D is TRBD1 (6 bases). The CDR3 has 16 amino acids. V lost 5 bases, J lost 7 bases, and 21 bases lay in between. Germline V lookup: CDR1 SGHTA, CDR2 FQGNSA. CDR3 loop: CASSGNRVSSRNEQFF. In nucleotides, the CDR3 is TGTGCCAGCAGCGGCAACAGGGTAAGCTCGAGGAATGAGCAGTTCTTC.

This clone was recorded a few times. The rearrangement uses TRBV19 and TRBJ2-7, with a possible D match to TRBD1 (5 bases). The germline V gene has CDR1 LNHDA and CDR2 SQIVND (reference sequence). The CDR3 sequence is 13 residues long. V was pared by 4 bases and J by 1 base, with 8 bases between. The CDR3 DNA sequence: TGTGCCAGTAGTAAAGGGGTGTCCTACGAGCAGTACTTC. Translating it yields CASSKGVSYEQYF.

The sample holds a few counts of this clone. J is TRBJ2-1 and V is TRBV5-1; 10 nucleotides agree with TRBD2. The germline CDR1 and CDR2 sequences are SGHRS and YFSETQ. V dropped 7 bases and J dropped 5; count of bases not matched to a gene: 6. The CDR3 has 14 amino acids. This CDR3 reads CASHGLAADNEQFF. The CDR3 nucleotides read TGCGCCAGCCATGGACTAGCGGCCGACAATGAGCAGTTCTTC. Full variable domain (remainder filled in from reference TRBV5-1 and TRBJ2-1): KAGVTQTPRYLIKTRGQQVTLSCSPISGHRSVSWYQQTPGQGLQFLFEYFSETQRNKGNFPGRFSGRQFSNSRSEMNVSTLELGDSALYLCASHGLAADNEQFFGPGTRLTVL.

The rearrangement joins TRBV4-1 to TRBJ2-2; TRBD2 might be the D (6 bases). Germline V CDR1 and CDR2: MGHRA, YSYEKL. The germline V and J ends were trimmed by 6 bases and 3 bases, with 14 bases remaining between them. This CDR3 is built from 15 residues. The chain's CDR3 is CASSRISGYTGELFF. The CDR3 nucleotides are TGCGCCAGCAGTAGGATTAGCGGCTACACCGGGGAGCTGTTTTTT.